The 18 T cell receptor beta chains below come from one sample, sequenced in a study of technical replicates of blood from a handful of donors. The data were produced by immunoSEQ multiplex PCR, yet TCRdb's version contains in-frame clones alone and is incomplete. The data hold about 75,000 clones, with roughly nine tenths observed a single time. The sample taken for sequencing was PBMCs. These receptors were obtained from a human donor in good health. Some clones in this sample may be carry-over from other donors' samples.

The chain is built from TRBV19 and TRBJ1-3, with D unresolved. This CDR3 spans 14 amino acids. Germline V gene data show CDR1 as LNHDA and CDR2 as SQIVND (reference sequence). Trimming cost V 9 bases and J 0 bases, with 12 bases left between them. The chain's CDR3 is CASAVSFSGNTIYF. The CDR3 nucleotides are TGTGCCAGCGCAGTCTCTTTCTCTGGAAACACCATATATTTT. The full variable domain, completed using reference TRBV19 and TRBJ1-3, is DGGITQSPKYLFRKEGQNVTLSCEQNLNHDAMYWYRQDPGQGLRLIYYSQIVNDFQKGDIAEGYSVSREKKESFPLTVTSAQKNPTAFYLCASAVSFSGNTIYFGEGSWLTVV.

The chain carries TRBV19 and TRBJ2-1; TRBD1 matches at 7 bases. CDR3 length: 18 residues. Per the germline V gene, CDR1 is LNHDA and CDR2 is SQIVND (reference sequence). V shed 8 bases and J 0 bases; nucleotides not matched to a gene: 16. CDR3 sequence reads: CASGRDSSNLISYNEQFF. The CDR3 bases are TGTGCCAGTGGCAGGGACAGTTCCAACCTAATCTCCTACAATGAGCAGTTCTTC.

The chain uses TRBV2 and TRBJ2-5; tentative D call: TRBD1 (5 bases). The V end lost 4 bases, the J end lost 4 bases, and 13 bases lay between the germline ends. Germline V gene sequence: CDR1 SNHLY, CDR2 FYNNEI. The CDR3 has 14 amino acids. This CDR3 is CASSGGYVGETQYF. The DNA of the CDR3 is TGTGCCAGCAGTGGGGGCTATGTGGGAGAGACCCAGTACTTC. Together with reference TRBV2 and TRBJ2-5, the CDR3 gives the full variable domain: EPEVTQTPSHQVTQMGQEVILRCVPISNHLYFYWYRQILGQKVEFLVSFYNNEISEKSEIFDDQFSVERPDGSNFTLKIRSTKLEDSAMYFCASSGGYVGETQYFGPGTRLLVL.

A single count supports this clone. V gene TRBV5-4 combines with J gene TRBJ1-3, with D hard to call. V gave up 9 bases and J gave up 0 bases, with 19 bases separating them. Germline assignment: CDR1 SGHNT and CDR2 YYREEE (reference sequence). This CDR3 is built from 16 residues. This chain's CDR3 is CATQKDERNSGNTIYF. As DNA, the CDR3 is TGTGCCACCCAAAAGGATGAGCGCAACTCTGGAAACACCATATATTTT.

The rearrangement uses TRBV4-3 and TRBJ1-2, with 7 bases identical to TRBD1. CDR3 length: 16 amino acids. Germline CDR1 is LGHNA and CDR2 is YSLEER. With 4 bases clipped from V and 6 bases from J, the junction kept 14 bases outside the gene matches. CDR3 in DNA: TGCGCCAGCAGCCGCACACTCGGACAGGAAAATCATGGCTACACCTTC. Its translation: CASSRTLGQENHGYTF.

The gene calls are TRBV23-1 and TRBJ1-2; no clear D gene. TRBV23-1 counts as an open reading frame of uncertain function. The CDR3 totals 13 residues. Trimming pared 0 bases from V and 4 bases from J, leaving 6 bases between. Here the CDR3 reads CASSQSRLYGYTF. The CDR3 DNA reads TGCGCCAGCAGTCAATCGAGACTCTATGGCTACACCTTC.

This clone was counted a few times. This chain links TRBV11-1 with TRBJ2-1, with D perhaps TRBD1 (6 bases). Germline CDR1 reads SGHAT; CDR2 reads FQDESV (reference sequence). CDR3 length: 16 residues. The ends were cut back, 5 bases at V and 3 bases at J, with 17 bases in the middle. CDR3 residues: CASSHQTGLGYNEQFF. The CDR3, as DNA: TGTGCCAGCAGCCACCAGACAGGCCTGGGCTACAATGAGCAGTTCTTC.

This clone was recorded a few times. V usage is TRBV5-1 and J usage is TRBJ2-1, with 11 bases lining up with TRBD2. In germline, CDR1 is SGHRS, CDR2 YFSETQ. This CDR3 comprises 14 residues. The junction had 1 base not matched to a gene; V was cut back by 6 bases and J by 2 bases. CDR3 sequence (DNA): TGCGCCAGCACGACTAGCGGGGCCTACAATGAGCAGTTCTTC. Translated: CASTTSGAYNEQFF.

The chain's CDR3 is CASSLGWTSGKDEQFF. The CDR3 DNA reads TGTGCCAGCAGCTTAGGTTGGACTAGCGGGAAGGATGAGCAGTTCTTC. The chain couples TRBV7-9 to TRBJ2-1, with 12 bases aligning to TRBD2. After removal of 1 base from V and 8 bases from J, the junction contained 6 bases not matched to a gene. Germline CDR1 reads SEHNR; CDR2 reads FQNEAQ (reference sequence). The CDR3 contains 16 residues. Full variable domain (outside the CDR3, taken from reference TRBV7-9 and TRBJ2-1): DTGVSQNPRHKITKRGQNVTFRCDPISEHNRLYWYRQTLGQGPEFLTYFQNEAQLEKSRLLSDRFSAERPKGSFSTLEIQRTEQGDSAMYLCASSLGWTSGKDEQFFGPGTRLTVL.

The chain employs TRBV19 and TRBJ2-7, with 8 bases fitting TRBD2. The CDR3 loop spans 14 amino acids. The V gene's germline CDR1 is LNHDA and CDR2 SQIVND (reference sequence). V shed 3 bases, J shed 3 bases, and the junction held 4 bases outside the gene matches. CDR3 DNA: TGTGCCAGTAGTATCGTGCTAGCGGGCTACGAGCAGTACTTC. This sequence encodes CASSIVLAGYEQYF.

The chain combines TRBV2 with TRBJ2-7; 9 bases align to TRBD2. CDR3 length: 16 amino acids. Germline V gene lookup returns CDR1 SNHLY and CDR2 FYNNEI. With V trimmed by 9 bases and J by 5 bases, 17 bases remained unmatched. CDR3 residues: CARTTGDSGRSDEQYF. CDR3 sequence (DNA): TGTGCCAGGACTACTGGGGATAGCGGGAGATCTGACGAGCAGTACTTC. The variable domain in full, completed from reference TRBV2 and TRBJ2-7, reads EPEVTQTPSHQVTQMGQEVILRCVPISNHLYFYWYRQILGQKVEFLVSFYNNEISEKSEIFDDQFSVERPDGSNFTLKIRSTKLEDSAMYFCARTTGDSGRSDEQYFGPGTRLTVT.

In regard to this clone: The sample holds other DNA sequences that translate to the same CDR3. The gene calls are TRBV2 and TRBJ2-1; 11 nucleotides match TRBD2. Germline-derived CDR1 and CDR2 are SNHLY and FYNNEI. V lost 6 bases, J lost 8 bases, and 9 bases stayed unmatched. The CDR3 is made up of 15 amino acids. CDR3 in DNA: TGTGCCAGCAGGGAGCTAGCGGGAGGTTGGGATGAGCAGTTCTTC. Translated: CASRELAGGWDEQFF.

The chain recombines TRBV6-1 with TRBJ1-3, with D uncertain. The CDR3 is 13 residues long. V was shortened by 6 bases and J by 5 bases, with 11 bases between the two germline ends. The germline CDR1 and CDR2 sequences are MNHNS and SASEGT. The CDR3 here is CASRTGSRNTIYF. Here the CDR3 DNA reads TGTGCCAGCAGGACCGGGTCGCGAAACACCATATATTTT.

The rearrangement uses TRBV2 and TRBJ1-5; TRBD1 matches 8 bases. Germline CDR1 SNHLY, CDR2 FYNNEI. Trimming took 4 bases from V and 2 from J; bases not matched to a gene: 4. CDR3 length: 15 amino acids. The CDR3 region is CASSVTGGGNQPQHF. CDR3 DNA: TGTGCCAGCAGTGTAACAGGGGGAGGCAATCAGCCCCAGCATTTT.

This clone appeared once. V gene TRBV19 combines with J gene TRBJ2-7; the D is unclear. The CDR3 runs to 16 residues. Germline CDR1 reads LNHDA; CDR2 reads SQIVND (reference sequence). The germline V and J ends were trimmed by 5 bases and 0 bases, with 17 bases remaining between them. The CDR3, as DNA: TGTGCCAGTAGTTGGGCGTGGCAGCTGAGCTCCTACGAGCAGTACTTC. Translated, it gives CASSWAWQLSSYEQYF.

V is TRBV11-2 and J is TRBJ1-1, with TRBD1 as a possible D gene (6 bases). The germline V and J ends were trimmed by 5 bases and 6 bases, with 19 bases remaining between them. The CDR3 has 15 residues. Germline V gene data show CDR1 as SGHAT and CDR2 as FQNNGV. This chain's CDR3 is CASSAGDKEWAEAFF. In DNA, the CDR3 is TGTGCCAGCAGCGCGGGGGACAAGGAGTGGGCTGAAGCTTTCTTT. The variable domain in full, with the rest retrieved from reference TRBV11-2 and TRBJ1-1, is EAGVAQSPRYKIIEKRQSVAFWCNPISGHATLYWYQQILGQGPKLLIQFQNNGVVDDSQLPKDRFSAERLKGVDSTLKIQPAKLEDSAVYLCASSAGDKEWAEAFFGQGTRLTVV.

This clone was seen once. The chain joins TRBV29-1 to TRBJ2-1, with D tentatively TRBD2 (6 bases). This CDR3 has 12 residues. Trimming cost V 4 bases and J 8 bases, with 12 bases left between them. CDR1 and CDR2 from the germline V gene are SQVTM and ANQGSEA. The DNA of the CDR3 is TGCAGCGTTGCCCTAGCGAACCATGAGCAGTTCTTC. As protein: CSVALANHEQFF.

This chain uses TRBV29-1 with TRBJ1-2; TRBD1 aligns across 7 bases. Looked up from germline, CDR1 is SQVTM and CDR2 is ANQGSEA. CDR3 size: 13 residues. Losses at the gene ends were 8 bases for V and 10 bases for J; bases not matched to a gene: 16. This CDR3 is CSISGTANVDYTF. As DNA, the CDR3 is TGCAGCATCTCCGGGACAGCGAACGTTGACTACACCTTC.